This T cell receptor beta chain was obtained from a study of cytomegalovirus exposure and HLA in healthy donors. Points from the study as a whole: Trimming of TCR beta V- and J-genes showed a link, identified in a later analysis, to a missense DCLRE1C variant.

PCR employed 60 Vbeta and 13 Jbeta primers. Clones were read by immunoSEQ multiplex PCR, and TCRdb kept only the in-frame ones, dropping some. The sample holds approximately 150,000 clones; around nine tenths are singletons and the top ten take 0.85%. The donors were healthy bone marrow donors. On this clone: Antigen unknown.

With 5 bases clipped from V and 8 bases from J, the junction kept 6 bases outside the gene matches. Germline V lookup: CDR1 SGHTA, CDR2 FQGNSA. The CDR3 length is 13 residues. V gene TRBV7-2 combines with J gene TRBJ1-2, with 9 positions matching TRBD1. The sequencing input was PBMCs. This receptor was taken from a woman aged 30 to 39 in good health and CMV-seronegative. The CDR3 bases are TGTGCCAGCAGCCGCGGGACAGGGAGCGGCTACACCTTC. Its translation: CASSRGTGSGYTF. Full variable domain (outside the CDR3, taken from reference TRBV7-2 and TRBJ1-2): GAGVSQSPSNKVTEKGKDVELRCDPISGHTALYWYRQSLGQGLEFLIYFQGNSAPDKSGLPSDRFSAERTGGSVSTLTIQRTQQEDSAVYLCASSRGTGSGYTFGSGTRLTVV.